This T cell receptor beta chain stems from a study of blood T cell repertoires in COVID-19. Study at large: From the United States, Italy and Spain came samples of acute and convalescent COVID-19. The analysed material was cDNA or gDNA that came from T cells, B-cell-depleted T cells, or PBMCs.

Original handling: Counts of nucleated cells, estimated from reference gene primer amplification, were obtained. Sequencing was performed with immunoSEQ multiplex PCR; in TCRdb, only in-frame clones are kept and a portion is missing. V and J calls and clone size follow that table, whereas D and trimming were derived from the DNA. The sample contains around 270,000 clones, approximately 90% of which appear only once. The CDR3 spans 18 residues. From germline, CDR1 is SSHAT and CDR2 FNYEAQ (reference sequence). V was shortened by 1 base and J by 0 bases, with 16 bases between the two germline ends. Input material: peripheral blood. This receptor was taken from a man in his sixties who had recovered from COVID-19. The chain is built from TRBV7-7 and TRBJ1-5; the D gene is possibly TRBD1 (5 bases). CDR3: CASSLVGGRVNSNQPQHF. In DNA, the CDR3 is TGTGCCAGCAGCTTAGTGGGGGGGAGGGTCAATAGCAATCAGCCCCAGCATTTT.